The 19 T cell receptor beta chains below all came from one sample that was sequenced in a study of molecular identifiers for immune sequencing clone quantification. One entry per CDR3 protein, called by TCRdb with MiXCR from the PCR reads. The sample shows under 650,000 distinct CDR3 sequences, 20% of them seen only once. Sequencing input: naive CD8+ T cells from blood, with Jurkat cell RNA spiked in. Subset: FACS-sorted CD8+CD4-CCR7+CD45RA+ naive T cells. The source of these receptors is a human donor in good health. Some libraries in this study had Jurkat cell RNA spiked in.

The rearrangement uses TRBV6-5 and TRBJ2-1; D remains ambiguous. The CDR3 loop spans 16 amino acids. V was pared by 0 bases and J by 6 bases, with 15 bases between. Germline-derived CDR1 and CDR2 are MNHEY and SVGAGI. The CDR3 sequence is CASSYSSPTWGNEQFF. DNA of the CDR3: TGTGCCAGCAGTTACTCGTCGCCCACGTGGGGCAATGAGCAGTTCTTC.

V usage is TRBV5-1 and J usage is TRBJ2-7; D tentatively reads TRBD1 or TRBD2 (5 bases each). This CDR3 is built from 14 residues. Germline assignment: CDR1 SGHRS and CDR2 YFSETQ. V lost 7 bases and J lost 2, with 16 bases in between. Written as DNA, the CDR3 is TGCGCCAGCTGGGACCGGGCCGAGACCTACGAGCAGTACTTC. It codes for CASWDRAETYEQYF.

As concerns this clonotype: A read error is possible here, since a much larger clone lies one base away. As the CDR3 is not closed by the conserved phenylalanine or tryptophan, this likely results from a read error. V is TRBV19 and J is TRBJ1-5, with D possibly TRBD1 on 5 matching bases. The CDR3 has 15 amino acids. Trimming cost V 4 bases and J 2 bases, with 12 bases left between them. The V gene's germline CDR1 is LNHDA and CDR2 SQIVND (reference sequence). Here the CDR3 DNA reads TGTGCCAGTAGTACAGGGTTTATTGGCAATCAGCCCCAGCATTCT. Its translation is CASSTGFIGNQPQHS.

This clonotype was seen a few times. The J gene is TRBJ2-7, the V gene TRBV20-1, with 7 bases aligning to TRBD1. The CDR3 covers 17 residues. The J segment lost 2 bases and the V segment lost 6 bases, leaving 19 bases of the junction unmatched. Looked up from germline, CDR1 is DFQATT and CDR2 is SNEGSKA (reference sequence). The CDR3 protein is CSASGTVNVPPPYEQYF. The CDR3 DNA reads TGCAGTGCCTCCGGGACAGTAAACGTTCCCCCCCCCTACGAGCAGTACTTC.

This clonotype has at least ten counts. The chain links TRBV2 to TRBJ2-3; 9 bases match TRBD2. The junction had 18 bases not matched to a gene; V was cut back by 5 bases and J by 0 bases. This CDR3 region has 20 residues. Germline assignment: CDR1 SNHLY and CDR2 FYNNEI. The CDR3 bases are TGTGCCAGCAGTAACCCCACCGAAGACACTAGCGGGCGTAGCACAGATACGCAGTATTTT. Encoded protein: CASSNPTEDTSGRSTDTQYF.

The chain employs TRBV19 and TRBJ2-2; 10 bases fit TRBD1. V was pared by 7 bases and J by 3 bases, with 14 bases of the junction left unmatched. The CDR3 is 18 residues long. Germline V gene data show CDR1 as LNHDA and CDR2 as SQIVND (reference sequence). The CDR3 DNA reads as TGTGCCAGTACGATCGGGACAGGGGAGTATGGATACACCGGGGAGCTGTTTTTT. Its translation is CASTIGTGEYGYTGELFF.

This clonotype was counted ten times or more. J is TRBJ2-7 and V is TRBV7-9; the D gene is possibly TRBD1 (6 bases). CDR1 and CDR2 from the germline V gene are SEHNR and FQNEAQ (reference sequence). V was trimmed by 4 bases and J by 2 bases, leaving 27 bases between them. This CDR3 region has 19 residues. The CDR3 DNA reads TGTGCCAGCAGCTCGGAAATCCGAGGGTCCTCAGGGGTTACCTACGAGCAGTACTTC. This encodes CASSSEIRGSSGVTYEQYF.

This clonotype was recorded a few times. J is TRBJ1-2 and V is TRBV6-2 or TRBV6-3; D ambiguous. Germline values: CDR1 MNHEY, CDR2 SVGEGT. The CDR3 is made up of 14 amino acids. The V gene lost 5 bases and the J gene lost 5 bases, with 15 bases spanning the gap. The CDR3 DNA is TGTGCCAGCAGTCAAACAGACTACTCTTATGGCTACACCTTC. It is translated as CASSQTDYSYGYTF.

This clonotype came up a few times. This rearrangement joins TRBV19 to TRBJ2-1, with TRBD2 identical over 9 bases. The CDR3 runs to 13 residues. J gave up 7 bases and V 7 bases, and 5 bases lay outside the gene matches. Germline loops: CDR1 LNHDA, CDR2 SQIVND (reference sequence). The CDR3 DNA sequence: TGTGCCAGTATAGGGGGACTAGCAAATGAGCAGTTCTTC. Its translation is CASIGGLANEQFF.

Details on this clonotype: This may be a read error, as it is one base from a much larger clone. The V and J genes are TRBV5-6 and TRBJ2-4; D not certain. Germline CDR1 reads SGHDT; CDR2 reads YYEEEE. This CDR3 has 16 amino acids. The CDR3 DNA follows: TGTGCCAGCAGCTTGGGGCTAGTGTCGGCCAAAACCATTCAGTACTTC. It is translated as CASSLGLVSAKTIQYF.

This clonotype was recorded many times. The CDR3 loop is CSVEDEVGKAFF. For the CDR3, the DNA is TGCAGCGTTGAAGATGAGGTGGGGAAAGCTTTCTTT. The genes are TRBV29-1 and TRBJ1-1; D not certain. CDR1 is SQVTM and CDR2 is ANQGSEA in the germline V gene. The CDR3 covers 12 residues. Trimming shortened V by 0 bases and J by 9 bases, and 11 bases separated the two germline ends.

About this clonotype: This may stem from a read error, because a much larger clone lies one nucleotide away. The chain couples TRBV11-3 to TRBJ2-2, with a tentative D call TRBD2 (6 bases). The germline V gene encodes CDR1 SGHNT and CDR2 YENEEA. V gave up 4 bases and J gave up 4 bases, with 16 bases separating them. CDR3 length equals 16 residues. The CDR3 DNA follows: TGTGCCAGCAGCTACTTGGGACGGGGACTCACCGGGGAGCTGTTTTTT. It translates to CASSYLGRGLTGELFF.

There are many counts of this clonotype. The chain employs TRBV6-5 and TRBJ2-7, with 7 bases aligning to TRBD1. Germline V gene sequence: CDR1 MNHEY, CDR2 SVGAGI. The trim removed 6 bases at V and 1 base at J, leaving 6 bases unmatched. CDR3 length: 14 residues. CDR3 nucleotides: TGTGCCAGCAGGGATCCGGGACAGTCCTACGAGCAGTACTTC. Protein product: CASRDPGQSYEQYF.

This clonotype was seen only once. This chain uses TRBV7-3 with TRBJ2-2; D not certain. This CDR3 region has 16 residues. Trimming cost V 6 bases and J 0 bases, with 14 bases left between them. Per the germline V gene, CDR1 is SGHTA and CDR2 is FQGTGA. In DNA form, the CDR3 reads TGTGCCAGCAGTCCAATCCCTGCACCGAACACCGGGGAGCTGTTTTTT. This gives the protein CASSPIPAPNTGELFF.

This clonotype was seen at least ten times. The CDR3 region has the DNA TGTGCCAGCAGCTTGGAAGGGTTCTCCCTCTACGAGCAGTACTTC. Its protein product is CASSLEGFSLYEQYF. The chain is built from TRBV5-8 and TRBJ2-7, with unresolved D. The V end lost 0 bases, the J end lost 3 bases, and 13 bases lay between the germline ends. This CDR3 has 15 amino acids. CDR1 and CDR2 from the germline V gene are SGHTS and YDEGEE.

This clonotype was observed at least ten times. This chain links TRBV2 with TRBJ2-3; 7 nucleotides agree with TRBD1. With 5 bases clipped from V and 1 base from J, the junction kept 6 bases outside the gene matches. Germline V CDR1 and CDR2: SNHLY, FYNNEI. The CDR3 is 15 residues long. The CDR3 is CASSTRQGGTDTQYF. CDR3 DNA sequence: TGTGCCAGCAGTACCCGACAGGGAGGCACAGATACGCAGTATTTT.

This clonotype was found a few times. The rearrangement joins TRBV12-3 or TRBV12-4 to TRBJ2-1; either TRBD1 or TRBD2 may supply D (5 bases each). V was clipped by 4 bases and J by 0 bases, with 13 bases between them. This CDR3 is 16 amino acids long. CDR3 amino acids: CASSSSTGTSYNEQFF. In nucleotides, the CDR3 is TGTGCCAGCAGTTCTAGCACCGGGACCTCCTACAATGAGCAGTTCTTC.

About this clonotype: A much larger clone lies a single base off, so this may be a read error. The chain joins TRBV12-3 or TRBV12-4 to TRBJ2-3; 9 bases agree with TRBD2. The CDR3 runs 16 residues. CDR3 sequence: CASRDLGGSGSLTQCF. The CDR3 DNA sequence: TGTGCCAGCAGAGACCTCGGTGGTAGCGGGAGCCTTACGCAGTGTTTT.

This clonotype was seen ten or more times. This rearrangement joins TRBV6-5 to TRBJ2-3; D remains ambiguous. The germline V gene encodes CDR1 MNHEY and CDR2 SVGAGI. The CDR3 has 13 amino acids. Trimming removed 2 bases at V and 3 bases at J, with 6 bases between. The CDR3 DNA reads TGTGCCAGCAGTTACGGGCAGACAGATACGCAGTATTTT. Its protein product is CASSYGQTDTQYF.